This T cell receptor beta chain originates from a study of blood T cell repertoires in COVID-19. About the study: Sites across the United States, Italy and Spain contributed samples from acute and convalescent COVID-19. T cells, B-cell-depleted T cells, or PBMCs supplied cDNA or gDNA.

There are 13 residues in the CDR3. J was trimmed by 9 bases and V by 5 bases; bases with no gene match: 8. Germline V gives CDR1 MNHNY, CDR2 SVGAGI (reference sequence). Per the authors' pipeline: Cell counts per sample came from amplifying reference gene primers. The protocol was immunoSEQ multiplex PCR, while the TCRdb copy is restricted to in-frame clones and leaves out a portion. The DNA was the basis for D and trimming; V, J and clone size are from that table. Counted here are about 110,000 clones, 75% to 90% occurring once; the ten biggest clones make up under 9.5%. The receptor comes from a woman aged 40 to 50 with acute or convalescent COVID-19. The chain couples TRBV6-6 to TRBJ2-7; 9 bases are shared with TRBD1. The sample comprised peripheral blood. DNA of the CDR3: TGTGCCAGCAGTGACGGACAGGGGTTAAGGCAGTACTTC. Its protein is CASSDGQGLRQYF.